A selection of T cell receptor beta chains follows, all from one sample in a study of cytomegalovirus exposure and HLA in healthy donors. TCRdb's table, derived via immunoSEQ multiplex PCR, lists solely in-frame clones and lacks some. This table holds some 130,000 clones. The sample consisted of PBMCs. The receptor source for this set is a woman between 55 and 75 years old in good health and CMV-seronegative. Both conserved end residues are part of each CDR3. Each record gives: D gene, V gene, J gene, CDR3 DNA, CDR3 protein. A D gene is named only where the DNA matches it firmly.

NA,TRBV5-1,TRBJ2-7,TGCGCCAGCAGCTTGCGACGGGGGAGGACCTACGAGCAGTACTTC,CASSLRRGRTYEQYF
NA,TRBV29-1,TRBJ2-7,TGCAGCGTTGAGGCCGTCGGAAGGGGCGACGAGCAGTACTTC,CSVEAVGRGDEQYF
NA,TRBV4-1,TRBJ1-4,TGCGCCAGCAGCCAAGGGGGAGGGGTTGAAAAACTGTTTTTT,CASSQGGGVEKLFF
NA,TRBV7-3,TRBJ1-1,TGTGCCAGCGCCCCCGGGGGGGTCAACGCTGAAGCTTTCTTT,CASAPGGVNAEAFF
NA,TRBV9,TRBJ1-1,TGTGCCAGCAGCGTAGGAGGGAGGCCATTTGAAGCTTTCTTT,CASSVGGRPFEAFF
NA,TRBV5-1,TRBJ2-3,TGCGCCAGCAGCTTCAGAAGGGGCCATACGCAGTATTTT,CASSFRRGHTQYF
TRBD1,TRBV19,TRBJ2-7,TGTGCCAGTACTTTAGGACAGGGGAGCTCCTACGAGCAGTACTTC,CASTLGQGSSYEQYF
NA,TRBV6-1,TRBJ2-3,TGTGCCAGCAGTGAAGTGAGAACGAGCACAGATACGCAGTATTTT,CASSEVRTSTDTQYF
NA,TRBV27,TRBJ1-1,TGTGCCAGCAATCGACCGGGAGCGAACACTGAAGCTTTCTTT,CASNRPGANTEAFF
TRBD1,TRBV2,TRBJ1-2,TGTGCCAGCAGTGAAGCCGGGACAGGGGCGGCCTATGGCTACACCTTC,CASSEAGTGAAYGYTF
NA,TRBV7-9,TRBJ2-7,TGTGCCAGCAGCCAGGCCCCGCGAAGCTACGAGCAGTACTTC,CASSQAPRSYEQYF
NA,TRBV4-2,TRBJ2-2,TGTGCCAGCAGCCAAGCCGAATCGAGTGAGGGCGGGGAGCTGTTTTTT,CASSQAESSEGGELFF
NA,TRBV27,TRBJ2-1,TGTGCCAGCACAGCGGTCTCCTACAATGAGCAGTTCTTC,CASTAVSYNEQFF
NA,TRBV9,TRBJ2-2,TGTGCCAGCAGCGTAGTTGGGGCAGCCGGGGAGCTGTTTTTT,CASSVVGAAGELFF
TRBD2,TRBV11-2,TRBJ2-5,TGTGCCAGCAGCATAGGACTAGCGGTCTCCCAAGAGACCCAGTACTTC,CASSIGLAVSQETQYF
NA,TRBV6-1,TRBJ1-1,TGTGCCAGCAGCGGGGGAGCGGATGGCGCAACTGAAGCTTTCTTT,CASSGGADGATEAFF
TRBD1,TRBV4-1,TRBJ1-6,TGCGCCACCACGACAGGGAGTACTAATTCACCCCTCCACTTT,CATTTGSTNSPLHF
TRBD1,TRBV29-1,TRBJ2-7,TGCAGCGTTGGGACAGGGGGCTACGAGCAGTACTTC,CSVGTGGYEQYF
TRBD2,TRBV14,TRBJ2-2,TGTGCCAGCAGCCACGGAACGACCGGGACTAGCGGGGTTACCGGGGAGCTGTTTTTT,CASSHGTTGTSGVTGELFF
NA,TRBV12-1,TRBJ1-1,TGTGCCATGGAAACGGGGGAGGGCGGGAACACTGAAGCTTTCTTT,CAMETGEGGNTEAFF
NA,TRBV21-1,TRBJ1-1,TGTGCCAGCAGAAAACCGGGACAGAGTAATAACACTGAAGCTTTCTTT,CASRKPGQSNNTEAFF
TRBD1,TRBV2,TRBJ1-1,TGTGCCAGCAGCCGAGACAGGGCGATGAACACTGAAGCTTTCTTT,CASSRDRAMNTEAFF
TRBD1,TRBV10-1,TRBJ1-1,TGCGCCAGCACCGGACAGGGGAACACTGAAGCTTTCTTT,CASTGQGNTEAFF
NA,TRBV18,TRBJ1-3,TGTGCCAGCTCACCACCTTCCCGTAGTTCCGGAAACACCATATATTTT,CASSPPSRSSGNTIYF
TRBD2,TRBV10-1,TRBJ2-2,TGCGCCAGCAGCCCGACTAGCGGGGGGTTGGGCGGGGAGCTGTTTTTT,CASSPTSGGLGGELFF
TRBD2,TRBV5-1,TRBJ2-1,TGCGCCAGCAGCTTGGTTGCCAGCGGGGCCGGTAATGAGCAGTTCTTC,CASSLVASGAGNEQFF
TRBD2,TRBV5-1,TRBJ2-3,TGCGCCAGCAGCCCGGCCGGGACTAAAGCAGATACGCAGTATTTT,CASSPAGTKADTQYF
TRBD2,TRBV5-6,TRBJ2-1,TGTGCCAGCACCTTGACCGTGGCGGGAGGTGACTACAATGAGCAGTTCTTC,CASTLTVAGGDYNEQFF
NA,TRBV18,TRBJ2-3,TGTGCCAGCTCACCACCCCCCCCCTTATCGCAGTATTTT,CASSPPPPLSQYF
TRBD1,TRBV5-1,TRBJ1-1,TGCGCCAGCAGCTTGGCCGCGTCAGGGGGATGGACTGAAGCTTTCTTT,CASSLAASGGWTEAFF
TRBD2,TRBV30,TRBJ2-7,TGTGCCCGGAAGGCGGGAGGGGCCTACGAGCAGTACTTC,CARKAGGAYEQYF
NA,TRBV6-1,TRBJ2-3,TGTGCCAGCAGTGGTCCGGGGAGAATCACAGATACGCAGTATTTT,CASSGPGRITDTQYF
NA,TRBV6-5,TRBJ1-2,TGTGCCAGCAGCCCAGCAGGGATCTACTATGGCTACACCTTC,CASSPAGIYYGYTF
NA,TRBV6-6,TRBJ1-1,TGTGCCAGCAGTTACTCGGGGGGGAGGTCTGAAGCTTTCTTT,CASSYSGGRSEAFF
NA,TRBV9,TRBJ1-3,TGTGCCAGCAGCGTAGATTTGGGGGCAGGAAACACCATATATTTT,CASSVDLGAGNTIYF
NA,TRBV9,TRBJ2-2,TGTGCCAGCAGCGTAGAAACTGGAGGGTCCGGGGAGCTGTTTTTT,CASSVETGGSGELFF
NA,TRBV5-1,TRBJ1-5,TGCGCCAGCAGCTGGACCGGACAGAACTATCAGCCCCAGCATTTT,CASSWTGQNYQPQHF
NA,TRBV28,TRBJ2-1,TGTGCCAGCACCTCGCCAGGGGGGCCCTCCTACAATGAGCAGTTCTTC,CASTSPGGPSYNEQFF
NA,TRBV19,TRBJ2-4,TGTGCCAGTAGTATAGGAGTGGGAGGAAACATTCAGTACTTC,CASSIGVGGNIQYF
NA,TRBV5-1,TRBJ1-6,TGCGCCAGCCAAGGGGCAGGCAATTCACCCCTCCACTTT,CASQGAGNSPLHF
TRBD1,TRBV6-1,TRBJ2-4,TGTGCCAGCAGTGAGTGGGGGAACTTCGACAGGGCAGGGGCAAAAAACATTCAGTACTTC,CASSEWGNFDRAGAKNIQYF
NA,TRBV21-1,TRBJ2-2,TGTGCCAGCAGCAAATGCGGTCCCCCGGCCGGGGAGCTGTTTTTT,CASSKCGPPAGELFF
NA,TRBV1,TRBJ2-2,TGCACCAGCAGCCACGCTATTCGGGTTATCGGGGTCTTGTTGTACACCGGGGAGCTGTTTTTT,CTSSHAIRVIGVLLYTGELFF
NA,TRBV7-7,TRBJ1-5,TGTGCTAGCAGGTTCCCCTTGGGGCTGTATAGCAATCAGCCCCAGCATTTT,CASRFPLGLYSNQPQHF
NA,TRBV28,TRBJ2-1,TGTGCCAGCAGCACTCGACTAGGCGAGTTCTTC,CASSTRLGEFF
TRBD1,TRBV6-6,TRBJ1-1,TGTGCCAGCAGTCCCGGGACAGCCACTGAAGCTTTCTTT,CASSPGTATEAFF
TRBD2,TRBV5-1,TRBJ2-3,TGCGCCAGCAGCACCGGGACTAGCTCGTTTTCAGATACGCAGTATTTT,CASSTGTSSFSDTQYF
TRBD1,TRBV5-8,TRBJ2-1,TGTGCCAGCAGCTTGGGGCAGGGGGCTTACAATGAGCAGTTCTTC,CASSLGQGAYNEQFF
NA,TRBV2,TRBJ1-2,TGTGCCAGCAGTGGGGAACAGGGAGACCGGAGGGGCTACACCTTC,CASSGEQGDRRGYTF
NA,TRBV28,TRBJ1-5,TGTGCCAGCAGTTGGACAGCCCTCACCTTTCATAGCAATCAGCCCCAGCATTTT,CASSWTALTFHSNQPQHF